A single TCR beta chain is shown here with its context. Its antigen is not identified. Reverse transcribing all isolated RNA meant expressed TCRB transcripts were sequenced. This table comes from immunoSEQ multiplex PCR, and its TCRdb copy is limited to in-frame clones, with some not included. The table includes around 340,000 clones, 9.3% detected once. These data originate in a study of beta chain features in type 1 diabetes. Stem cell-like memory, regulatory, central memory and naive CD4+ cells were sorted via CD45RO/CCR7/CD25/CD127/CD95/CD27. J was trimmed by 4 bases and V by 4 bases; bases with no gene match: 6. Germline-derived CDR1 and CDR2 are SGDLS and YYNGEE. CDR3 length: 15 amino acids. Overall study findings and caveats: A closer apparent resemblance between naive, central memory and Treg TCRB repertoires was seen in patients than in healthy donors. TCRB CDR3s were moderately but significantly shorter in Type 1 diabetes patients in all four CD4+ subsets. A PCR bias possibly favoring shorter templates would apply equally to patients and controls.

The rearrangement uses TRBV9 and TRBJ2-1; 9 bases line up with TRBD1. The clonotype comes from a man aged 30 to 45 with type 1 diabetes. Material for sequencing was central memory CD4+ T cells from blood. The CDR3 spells CASSTSGTGYNEQFF. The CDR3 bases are TGTGCCAGCAGCACCTCCGGGACAGGGTACAATGAGCAGTTCTTC.